The 19 T cell receptor beta chains below were found in one sample sequenced in a study of spatial heterogeneity in lung cancer. TCRdb re-called the 5' RACE reads through MiXCR, storing one row per CDR3 protein. Among about 15,000 distinct CDR3 sequences listed, approximately 6.8% were seen once. Specified time point: blood at routine non-recurrence follow-up after resection. The sample here was PBMCs, taken at follow-up. The receptors derive from a male donor with early-stage non-small cell lung cancer.

This clonotype was found many times. The chain employs TRBV12-3 or TRBV12-4 and TRBJ2-1, with D perhaps being TRBD1 or TRBD2 (5 bases each). This CDR3 comprises 12 residues. Trimming stripped 6 bases from V and 7 bases from J, with 10 bases between. CDR3: CASRGVRNEQFF. The CDR3 nucleotides are TGTGCCAGCAGGGGGGTAAGAAATGAGCAGTTCTTC.

Ten or more counts support this clonotype. The chain combines TRBV19 with TRBJ2-1; unclear D gene. CDR3 length: 15 amino acids. The germline V gene encodes CDR1 LNHDA and CDR2 SQIVND (reference sequence). Trimming removed 2 bases at V and 2 bases at J, with 10 bases between. The CDR3 protein is CASSIYGSTYNEQFF. CDR3 in DNA: TGTGCCAGTAGTATATATGGCAGCACCTACAATGAGCAGTTCTTC.

This clonotype was seen ten or more times. The chain uses TRBV6-2 or TRBV6-3 and TRBJ2-3; no definite D call. Trimming took 0 bases from V and 0 from J, leaving 10 bases between them. The length of the CDR3 is 16 residues. Germline V lookup: CDR1 MNHEY, CDR2 SVGEGT. The CDR3 protein is CASSYSGEGSTDTQYF. The DNA of the CDR3 is TGTGCCAGCAGTTACTCTGGGGAAGGCAGCACAGATACGCAGTATTTT.

This clonotype has ten or more counts. The chain recombines TRBV5-5 with TRBJ2-1, with TRBD2 matching 11 bases. Trimming took 4 bases from V and 0 from J; bases not matched to a gene: 3. The germline CDR1 and CDR2 sequences are SGHKS and YYEKEE (reference sequence). The CDR3 extends over 16 amino acids. Here the CDR3 reads CASSPGLAASYNEQFF. CDR3 nucleotide sequence: TGTGCCAGCAGCCCGGGACTAGCGGCCTCCTACAATGAGCAGTTCTTC.

This clonotype showed up many times. The V and J genes are TRBV3-1 and TRBJ2-1; D not certain. The CDR3 consists of 12 residues. Germline V gene sequence: CDR1 LGHDT, CDR2 YNNKEL (reference sequence). V lost 6 bases, J lost 3 bases, and 6 bases lay in between. CDR3 coding DNA: TGTGCCAGCAGTCCCCACTACAATGAGCAGTTCTTC. Translation: CASSPHYNEQFF.

Only one count was recorded for this clonotype. This chain connects TRBV10-3 to TRBJ1-6; TRBD1 is a possible D gene (6 bases). Germline CDR1 ENHRY, CDR2 SYGVKD. CDR3 length: 14 residues. V gave up 10 bases and J gave up 5 bases, with 15 bases separating them. In DNA form, the CDR3 reads TGTGCCACCCGGGGGCAGCCGAATAATTCACCCCTCCACTTT. Its translation: CATRGQPNNSPLHF.

This clonotype has only a few counts. The chain links TRBV20-1 to TRBJ2-7; TRBD2 matches at 11 bases. Germline CDR1 reads DFQATT; CDR2 reads SNEGSKA (reference sequence). There are 13 residues in the CDR3. J was trimmed by 6 bases and V by 5 bases; bases with no gene match: 6. The CDR3 sequence: CSALRLAGREQYF. CDR3 sequence (DNA): TGCAGTGCTCTAAGACTAGCGGGACGCGAGCAGTACTTC.

This clonotype showed up many times. The chain couples TRBV5-8 to TRBJ2-3; TRBD1 matches 10 bases. The CDR3 is 14 amino acids. CDR1 is SGHTS and CDR2 is YDEGEE in the germline V gene. V was clipped by 4 bases and J by 6 bases; unmatched bases: 5. CDR3 sequence (DNA): TGTGCCAGCAGCCGGAGGACAGGGGGGGATACGCAGTATTTT. Residues: CASSRRTGGDTQYF.

This chain connects TRBV12-3 or TRBV12-4 to TRBJ2-6; D is uncertain. The V end was cut by 5 bases, the J end by 0 bases, with 11 bases between. This CDR3 contains 16 residues. CDR3 DNA: TGTGCCAGCAGTGCCAGCGCAGGCTCTGGGGCCAACGTCCTGACTTTC. It codes for CASSASAGSGANVLTF.

This sequence joins TRBV3-1 and TRBJ2-3; D perhaps matches TRBD2 (5 bases). The ends were cut back, 4 bases at V and 6 bases at J, with 8 bases in the middle. CDR1 LGHDT and CDR2 YNNKEL come from the germline V gene (reference sequence). The CDR3 length is 12 residues. In DNA form, the CDR3 reads TGTGCCAGCAGCCCCACGGGGGATACGCAGTATTTT. Encoded protein: CASSPTGDTQYF.

This clonotype has ten or more counts. The genes are TRBV9 and TRBJ2-6; D perhaps matches TRBD2 (6 bases). V shed 4 bases and J shed 6 bases, with 8 bases lying between them. The CDR3 extends over 13 amino acids. Germline-derived CDR1 and CDR2 are SGDLS and YYNGEE. The CDR3 loop reads CASSPGEANVLTF. CDR3 nucleotides: TGTGCCAGCAGCCCGGGGGAGGCCAACGTCCTGACTTTC.

This clonotype came up many times. The chain uses TRBV10-3 and TRBJ2-5; 9 nucleotides align to TRBD1. V gave up 4 bases and J gave up 2 bases; unmatched junction bases: 5. Germline CDR1 reads ENHRY; CDR2 reads SYGVKD. The CDR3 covers 15 residues. The CDR3, as DNA: TGTGCCATCAGTGCACCACAGGGGGCTCAAGAGACCCAGTACTTC. This sequence encodes CAISAPQGAQETQYF.

Points on this clonotype: Just one base apart from a much larger clone, this may be a read error. V and J are TRBV18 and TRBJ2-7; TRBD2 is a possible D gene (6 bases). CDR1 is KGHSH, CDR2 LQKENI, per germline. The CDR3 is 13 amino acids. Trimming pared 2 bases from V and 5 bases from J, leaving 10 bases between. DNA of the CDR3: TGTGCCAGCTCACCATGGAGGGAAGACGAGCAGTACTTC. Translating it yields CASSPWREDEQYF.

This clonotype was counted ten times or more. This chain connects TRBV20-1 to TRBJ2-5, with 8 bases matching TRBD2. With 2 bases clipped from V and 2 bases from J, the junction kept 10 bases outside the gene matches. The CDR3 contains 16 residues. The germline V gene encodes CDR1 DFQATT and CDR2 SNEGSKA (reference sequence). CDR3 residues: CSARSLAGPIQETQYF. DNA for the CDR3: TGCAGTGCTAGATCCTTAGCGGGACCGATTCAAGAGACCCAGTACTTC.

This clonotype is medium-sized (0.01 to 0.1%) within its sample. J is TRBJ2-1 and V is TRBV9, with unresolved D. The V gene's germline CDR1 is SGDLS and CDR2 YYNGEE. The CDR3 is 13 amino acids. V was shortened by 0 bases and J by 6 bases, with 7 bases between the two germline ends. CDR3 in amino acids: CASSVGAVNEQFF. The CDR3 nucleotides are TGTGCCAGCAGCGTAGGGGCGGTCAATGAGCAGTTCTTC.

This clonotype has ten or more counts. J is TRBJ2-2 and V is TRBV7-3, with D possibly matching TRBD1 (6 bases). V lost 1 base to trimming and J lost 1 base, with 13 bases between them. The germline gives CDR1 SGHTA, CDR2 FQGTGA. The CDR3 has 17 residues. CDR3 region: CASSLMGAAVNTGELFF. DNA for the CDR3: TGTGCCAGCAGCTTAATGGGGGCGGCGGTGAACACCGGGGAGCTGTTTTTT.

In its sample, this clonotype was seen many times. The V and J genes are TRBV5-4 and TRBJ2-1; 9 bases fit TRBD2. V lost 4 bases, J lost 6 bases, and 8 bases stayed unmatched. The CDR3 runs 15 residues. The V gene's germline CDR1 is SGHNT and CDR2 YYREEE (reference sequence). The CDR3 nucleotides read TGTGCCAGCAGCCCGGGCGGGAGGGGTGGCAATGAGCAGTTCTTC. Encoded protein: CASSPGGRGGNEQFF.

The chain carries TRBV20-1 and TRBJ1-1; D is perhaps TRBD1 (5 bases). The length of the CDR3 is 16 residues. V lost 0 bases and J lost 0, with 14 bases in between. Germline CDR1 is DFQATT and CDR2 is SNEGSKA (reference sequence). Here the CDR3 DNA reads TGCAGTGCTAGAGATAAGTCCCGGACACTGAACACTGAAGCTTTCTTT. It translates to CSARDKSRTLNTEAFF.

This clonotype was observed at least ten times. This chain connects TRBV7-6 to TRBJ2-1; D is unresolved. There are 15 residues in the CDR3. Germline CDR1 reads SGHVS; CDR2 reads FNYEAQ. V was cut by 6 bases and J by 0 bases, with 12 bases left in between. The CDR3 bases are TGTGCCAGCAGACCCACCCAGAGCTCCTACAATGAGCAGTTCTTC. Protein product: CASRPTQSSYNEQFF.